This TCR beta chain originates from a study of CD8+CD57+ T cells in acquired aplastic anemia. The wider study: Sorted cells (CD4+ and CD8+) yielded DNA amounts that averaged roughly 3.5 ug.

A remark on this clonotype: Its antigen is unknown. A junction boundary mismatches the germline segment, possibly from a read error.

General observations from the study: Patients and controls shared 25 to 30 CD8+ CDR3 sequences, highly expressed in patients. Significance was not reached for CD8+ Simpson's diversity between patients and controls.

Genomic DNA templated the TCR beta VDJ and CDR3 profiling. TCRdb re-analysed the reads in MiXCR, keeping a single row per CDR3 protein. The sample shows 400,000 to 500,000 distinct CDR3 sequences, about 70% of them seen only once. The source is a human donor in good health, serving as a control. Material: sorted CD4+, CD8+, or CD8+CD57+ T cells (not recorded which) from PBMCs.

CDR3 amino acids: CASSSLSISEPHF. The DNA of the CDR3 is TGTGCCAGCAGCTCCCTTTCCATATCCGAGCCCCACTTC. The chain couples TRBV7-9 to TRBJ2-7; D unresolved. CDR3 length equals 13 residues. Germline-derived CDR1 and CDR2 are SEHNR and FQNEAQ (reference sequence).